The clone carrying this T cell receptor (beta chain) was detected only a few times. The CDR3 extends over 15 amino acids. CDR1 and CDR2 from the germline V gene are SGHVS and FNYEAQ. V was shortened by 5 bases and J by 7 bases, with 21 bases between the two germline ends. The data were taken from a study of blood T cell repertoires in COVID-19. Study-wide context: Italy, Spain and the United States were the sources of the convalescent and acute COVID-19 samples. In each case, the material was cDNA or gDNA derived from T cells, B-cell-depleted T cells, or PBMCs.

How the authors handled the data: Amplifying reference gene primers gave estimates of nucleated cell counts. Produced via immunoSEQ multiplex PCR; TCRdb's table is partial and in-frame only. V and J calls and clone size follow that table, whereas D and trimming were derived from the DNA. The repertoire holds about 250,000 clones, roughly 89% seen once, with less than 3% in the top ten. Sequenced input: peripheral blood. The TCR was taken from a woman aged 25-40 years with active or convalescent COVID-19. V gene TRBV7-6 combines with J gene TRBJ2-7; D may be TRBD2 (6 bases). CDR3 nucleotide sequence: TGTGCCAGCAGCCTGTACGGGACTCCCGGTGGGGAGCAGTACTTC. This sequence encodes CASSLYGTPGGEQYF.